These 12 T cell receptor beta chains originate from one sample sequenced in a study of graft-versus-host responses after intestinal transplantation. Clones were sequenced by immunoSEQ multiplex PCR, and TCRdb holds only the in-frame ones, with some missing. Of around 21,000 clones in the sample, roughly three quarters were seen once. Processing of graft tissue released intraepithelial and lamina propria lymphocytes. The sample here was ileum tissue, taken approximately 20 days after intestinal transplant. The source is a human patient who received an intestinal transplant, so some T cells may come from the graft donor.

The chain is built from TRBV5-6 and TRBJ1-2; the D gene is possibly TRBD1 (5 bases). Per germline, CDR1 SGHDT and CDR2 YYEEEE. V was shortened by 6 bases and J by 6 bases, with 15 bases between the two germline ends. This CDR3 spans 13 amino acids. The CDR3 DNA is TGTGCCAGCACCCCAGGGTTGAGACATGGCTACACCTTC. Translated, it gives CASTPGLRHGYTF.

CDR3: CASNLAGGLGSEQFF. The CDR3 DNA reads TGTGCCAGCAACCTAGCGGGAGGGCTAGGTAGTGAGCAGTTCTTC. The chain employs TRBV27 and TRBJ2-1, with 12 bases fitting TRBD2. The CDR3 contains 15 residues. The J segment lost 9 bases and the V segment lost 7 bases, leaving 10 bases of the junction unmatched. Germline lookup yields CDR1 MNHEY and CDR2 SMNVEV (reference sequence).

The V gene is TRBV7-2, the J gene TRBJ2-3, with D hard to call. The V gene's germline CDR1 is SGHTA and CDR2 FQGNSA. The CDR3 runs to 15 residues. Trimming left V 1 base short and J 1 base short, with 9 bases between. The CDR3 reads CASSLGGTGTDTQYF. CDR3 bases: TGTGCCAGCAGCTTAGGCGGAACTGGCACAGATACGCAGTATTTT.

The chain is built from TRBV5-1 and TRBJ2-7, with 9 bases fitting TRBD2. The CDR3 runs 16 residues. Unmatched junction bases numbered 14, after V lost 1 base and J lost 9 bases. In germline, CDR1 is SGHRS, CDR2 YFSETQ. The chain's CDR3 is CASSLFEQRGAERQYF. CDR3 DNA sequence: TGCGCCAGCAGCTTGTTTGAACAGCGGGGGGCCGAACGGCAGTACTTC.

V is TRBV5-6 and J is TRBJ2-6, with D possibly matching TRBD1 (6 bases). CDR1 is SGHDT, CDR2 YYEEEE, per germline. V lost 6 bases, J lost 4 bases, and 11 bases lay in between. There are 14 residues in the CDR3. The CDR3 sequence: CASTTGSGANVLTF. For the CDR3, the DNA is TGTGCCAGCACAACAGGGTCGGGGGCCAACGTCCTGACTTTC.

In its sample, this clone was seen once. The CDR3 DNA reads TGTGCCAGCAGCTTAGGAGGCCTGGCGGGCACTGAAGCTTTCTTT. Its translation: CASSLGGLAGTEAFF. This chain connects TRBV7-9 to TRBJ1-1, with D uncertain. V was shortened by 1 base and J by 4 bases, with 13 bases between the two germline ends. The CDR3 length is 15 residues. Germline V gene sequence: CDR1 SEHNR, CDR2 FQNEAQ (reference sequence).

V usage is TRBV19 and J usage is TRBJ2-7; a weak D match, TRBD1 (6 bases). The germline gives CDR1 LNHDA, CDR2 SQIVND (reference sequence). V was pared by 6 bases and J by 3 bases, with 12 bases between. CDR3 length: 13 residues. The CDR3 protein is CASSPGVNYEQYF. The CDR3 DNA reads as TGTGCCAGTAGCCCAGGGGTGAACTACGAGCAGTACTTC. The entire variable domain, with the rest obtained from reference TRBV19 and TRBJ2-7, is as follows: DGGITQSPKYLFRKEGQNVTLSCEQNLNHDAMYWYRQDPGQGLRLIYYSQIVNDFQKGDIAEGYSVSREKKESFPLTVTSAQKNPTAFYLCASSPGVNYEQYFGPGTRLTVT.

The sample holds one count of this clone. This chain uses TRBV4-1 with TRBJ2-7; 9 nucleotides align to TRBD2. The V gene's germline CDR1 is MGHRA and CDR2 YSYEKL. The CDR3 totals 15 residues. Trimming cost V 1 base and J 4 bases; bases outside gene matches: 5. DNA for the CDR3: TGCGCCAGCAGCCAAGTCGATAGCGGGAGTTACGAGCAGTACTTC. Its protein product is CASSQVDSGSYEQYF.

The J gene is TRBJ2-3, the V gene TRBV7-9, with 7 bases fitting TRBD1. Germline CDR1 and CDR2: SEHNR and FQNEAQ (reference sequence). The CDR3 is 18 residues long. The V and J ends lost 5 bases and 0 bases, in that order; junction bases with no gene match: 14. The CDR3 bases are TGTGCCAGCAGCCCGAAAACCCGTGTGACAGGGAGCACAGATACGCAGTATTTT. This sequence encodes CASSPKTRVTGSTDTQYF.

This chain connects TRBV27 to TRBJ2-7; TRBD1 matches 7 bases. The germline V gene encodes CDR1 MNHEY and CDR2 SMNVEV (reference sequence). This CDR3 comprises 14 residues. With 6 bases clipped from V and 3 bases from J, the junction kept 8 bases outside the gene matches. CDR3 region: CASSFTGTDYEQYF. In DNA form, the CDR3 reads TGTGCCAGCAGCTTCACCGGGACAGACTACGAGCAGTACTTC.

The count of this clone is one. The chain is built from TRBV6-6 and TRBJ2-2; 7 nucleotides line up with TRBD2. CDR3 size: 15 residues. Germline V gene sequence: CDR1 MNHNY, CDR2 SVGAGI (reference sequence). J was trimmed by 3 bases and V by 4 bases; bases with no gene match: 5. Here the CDR3 reads CASSLSGEYTGELFF. CDR3 sequence (DNA): TGTGCCAGCAGTTTAAGCGGGGAGTACACCGGGGAGCTGTTTTTT.

This chain uses TRBV10-2 with TRBJ2-5; TRBD2 matches 11 bases. Trimming removed 2 bases from V and 5 bases from J; junction bases left unmatched: 4. This CDR3 region has 15 residues. Germline loops: CDR1 WSHSY, CDR2 SAAADI. CDR3 protein: CASSEIAGGPETQYF. In DNA, the CDR3 is TGCGCCAGCAGTGAGATAGCGGGAGGGCCCGAGACCCAGTACTTC.